These 5 T cell receptor beta chains share one sample of origin, sequenced in a study of blood T cell repertoires in COVID-19. Produced via immunoSEQ multiplex PCR; TCRdb's table is partial and in-frame only. The sample has around 330,000 clones, roughly 90% seen once. The sequenced material came from peripheral blood. The receptor source for this set is a woman aged 50 to 65 with active or convalescent COVID-19.

The V call is TRBV15, the J call TRBJ1-1; the match to TRBD1 covers 8 bases. This CDR3 region has 17 residues. Germline V gene lookup returns CDR1 LNHNV and CDR2 YYDKDF (reference sequence). With V trimmed by 5 bases and J by 10 bases, 21 bases remained unmatched. CDR3 loop: CATSAPRGRQGSGPAFF. The CDR3 DNA is TGTGCCACCAGCGCGCCCAGGGGGAGACAGGGGTCGGGTCCAGCTTTCTTT.

CDR3 DNA: TGTGCCAGCAGCTTCAGGGAGGACGAAAAACTGTTTTTT. This sequence encodes CASSFREDEKLFF. The chain employs TRBV7-9 and TRBJ1-4; D may be TRBD1 (5 bases). This CDR3 spans 13 amino acids. Trimming stripped 3 bases from V and 8 bases from J, with 10 bases between. In germline, CDR1 is SEHNR, CDR2 FQNEAQ (reference sequence).

The V gene is TRBV5-5, the J gene TRBJ1-2; TRBD1 matches at 7 bases. V gave up 4 bases and J gave up 5 bases; unmatched junction bases: 8. CDR1 and CDR2 (germline): SGHKS, YYEKEE (reference sequence). This CDR3 has 14 residues. Written as DNA, the CDR3 is TGTGCCAGCAGCACCACAGGGGTTAGGTATGGCTACACCTTC. This encodes CASSTTGVRYGYTF. Full variable domain (outside the CDR3, taken from reference TRBV5-5 and TRBJ1-2): DAGVTQSPTHLIKTRGQQVTLRCSPISGHKSVSWYQQVLGQGPQFIFQYYEKEERGRGNFPDRFSARQFPNYSSELNVNALLLGDSALYLCASSTTGVRYGYTFGSGTRLTVV.

The rearrangement uses TRBV19 and TRBJ1-5; the D gene is possibly TRBD1 (5 bases). CDR1 is LNHDA, CDR2 SQIVND, per germline (reference sequence). Trimming took off 0 bases at V and 7 bases at J, with 13 bases between the two ends. This CDR3 has 15 amino acids. The CDR3 protein is CASSIEGVGLQPQHF. In nucleotides, the CDR3 is TGTGCCAGTAGTATAGAAGGGGTTGGGTTACAGCCCCAGCATTTT.

This rearrangement joins TRBV19 to TRBJ1-6, with TRBD1 matching over 10 bases. This CDR3 has 17 residues. V lost 6 bases to trimming and J lost 6 bases; unmatched junction nucleotides: 11. From germline, CDR1 is LNHDA and CDR2 SQIVND (reference sequence). The CDR3 DNA sequence: TGTGCCAGTAGCGTCGGGACAGGGGTCGGGGGTAATTCACCCCTCCACTTT. This gives the protein CASSVGTGVGGNSPLHF.